This paragraph covers one T cell receptor (beta chain) sequence. What it recognizes is unknown. This CDR3 has 16 residues. Germline CDR1 is MDHEN and CDR2 is SYDVKM. Unmatched junction bases numbered 13, after V lost 5 bases and J lost 7 bases. From the reads, TCRdb called clonotypes with MiXCR, one entry per CDR3 protein. Altogether 230,000 or so distinct CDR3 sequences are present, over 15% being singletons, with the ten largest covering approximately 44%. The data belong to a study of T cell repertoires in cytomegalovirus infection. Study at large: From public TCR beta signatures came an indication of both CMV infection and matching HLA type.

Points from the study as a whole: Predominance within the ex vivo response was attributable to HLA-C-restricted CMV-specific TCR beta clonotypes.

Source material: CD8+ T cells from PBMCs. This chain connects TRBV28 to TRBJ2-1; TRBD2 aligns across 8 bases. This TCR derives from a human donor in good health (CMV status not recorded). Some clones in this sample may be carry-over from other donors' samples. The CDR3 loop is CASSPLVAGLINEQFF. In DNA form, the CDR3 reads TGTGCCAGCAGTCCTTTGGTAGCGGGGTTAATTAATGAGCAGTTCTTC.